The TCR beta chain under discussion was sequenced for a study of cytomegalovirus exposure and HLA in healthy donors. Broader study findings: The authors later linked a missense DCLRE1C variant to TCR beta V- and J-gene trimming. Links to common viral pathogens appeared, in a later analysis, for several of the most significant clusters. As confirmed in vitro, three CMV-associated chains were specific for CMV antigens.

A remark on this clone: Its antigen is undetermined.

60 Vbeta and 13 Jbeta primers were used in PCR. Method: immunoSEQ multiplex PCR; TCRdb's copy keeps in-frame clones and lacks some. The sample shows roughly 110,000 clones, about 80% of them seen only once. This CDR3 has 15 residues. Germline CDR1 is SGHDT and CDR2 is YYEEEE. V gave up 1 base and J gave up 7 bases; unmatched junction bases: 10. At collection, donors were nominally healthy, but unrecorded immune exposures were probable. Sequencing was done on a sample of PBMCs. This chain uses TRBV5-6 with TRBJ1-1; 7 bases are a match to TRBD1. The source of this sequence is a human donor in good health. This chain's CDR3 is CASSLFRDRVSEAFF. Written as DNA, the CDR3 is TGTGCCAGCAGCTTGTTCCGGGACAGAGTAAGTGAAGCTTTCTTT.